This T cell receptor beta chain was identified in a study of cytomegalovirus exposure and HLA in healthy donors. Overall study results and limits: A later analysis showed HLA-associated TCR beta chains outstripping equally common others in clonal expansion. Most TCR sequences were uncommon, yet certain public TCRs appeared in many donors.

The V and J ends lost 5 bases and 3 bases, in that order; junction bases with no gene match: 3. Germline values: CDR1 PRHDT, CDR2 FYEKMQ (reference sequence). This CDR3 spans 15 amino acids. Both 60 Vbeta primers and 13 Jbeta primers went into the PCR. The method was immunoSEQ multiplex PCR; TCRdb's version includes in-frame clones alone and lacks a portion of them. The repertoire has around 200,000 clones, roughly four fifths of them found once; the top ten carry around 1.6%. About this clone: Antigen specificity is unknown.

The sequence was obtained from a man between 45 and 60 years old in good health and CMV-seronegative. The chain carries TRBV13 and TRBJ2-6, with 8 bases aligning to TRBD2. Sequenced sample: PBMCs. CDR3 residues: CASSREGDGANVLTF. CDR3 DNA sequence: TGTGCCAGCAGCCGGGAGGGAGATGGGGCCAACGTCCTGACTTTC.